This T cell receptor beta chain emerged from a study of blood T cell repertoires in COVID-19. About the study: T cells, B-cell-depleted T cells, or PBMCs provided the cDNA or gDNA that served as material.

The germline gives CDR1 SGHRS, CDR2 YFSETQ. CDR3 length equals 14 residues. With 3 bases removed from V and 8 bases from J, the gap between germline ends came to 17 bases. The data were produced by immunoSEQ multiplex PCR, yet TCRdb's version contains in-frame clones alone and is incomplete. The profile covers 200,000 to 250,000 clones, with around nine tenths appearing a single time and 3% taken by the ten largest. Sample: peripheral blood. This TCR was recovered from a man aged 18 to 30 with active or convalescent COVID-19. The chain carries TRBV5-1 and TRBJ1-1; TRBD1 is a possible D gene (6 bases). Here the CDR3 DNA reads TGCGCCAGCAGCTCGACAGGCCCCCCGAAGGAAGCTTTCTTT. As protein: CASSSTGPPKEAFF.